This T cell receptor beta chain was captured in a study of multiple sclerosis patients with progressive multifocal leukoencephalopathy. Notes on the study in general: Preferential TRBV-TRBJ pairings or common gene usage were not detected at PML.

The time point was: before natalizumab initiation. As concerns this clone: Its antigen is undetermined.

Method: immunoSEQ multiplex PCR; TCRdb's copy keeps in-frame clones and lacks some. The profile shows tens of thousands of clones, 88% of them singletons. The V gene lost 3 bases and the J gene lost 9 bases, with 9 bases spanning the gap. Germline CDR1 reads SNHLY; CDR2 reads FYNNEI. CDR3 length: 12 residues. This receptor was identified in a human donor with multiple sclerosis. The chain links TRBV2 to TRBJ1-5, with D hard to call. The sequencing input was PBMCs. The CDR3 protein is CASSDSRGPQHF. Here the CDR3 DNA reads TGTGCCAGCAGTGATTCTCGAGGGCCCCAGCATTTT.